The 4 T cell receptor beta chains below were found in one sample sequenced in a study of blood T cell repertoires in COVID-19. The assay was immunoSEQ multiplex PCR, and TCRdb's table has in-frame clones only and misses some. The table includes 65,000 to 95,000 clones, around four fifths detected once. The specimen sequenced was peripheral blood. Receptors originate from a man between 60 and 75 years old with COVID-19, enrolled during active disease.

The genes are TRBV4-1 and TRBJ2-7; 9 bases align to TRBD2. The CDR3 has 16 amino acids. Trimming removed 1 base from V and 1 base from J; junction bases left unmatched: 5. The germline CDR1 and CDR2 sequences are MGHRA and YSYEKL. CDR3 sequence (DNA): TGCGCCAGCAGCCAAGGTCCAGCGGGAGGATCCTACGAGCAGTACTTC. This codes for CASSQGPAGGSYEQYF.

This rearrangement joins TRBV12-5 to TRBJ2-1, with TRBD2 identical over 9 bases. The CDR3 is made up of 17 amino acids. Germline CDR1 and CDR2: LGHNT and FRNRAP. J gave up 8 bases and V 0 bases, and 11 bases lay outside the gene matches. CDR3 coding DNA: TGTGCTAGTGGTTTGGTACAAGGTGGGACTAGCCCCCATGAGCAGTTCTTC. Translation gives CASGLVQGGTSPHEQFF. The full variable domain, its missing parts supplied by reference TRBV12-5 and TRBJ2-1, is DARVTQTPRHKVTEMGQEVTMRCQPILGHNTVFWYRQTMMQGLELLAYFRNRAPLDDSGMPKDRFSAEMPDATLATLKIQPSEPRDSAVYFCASGLVQGGTSPHEQFFGPGTRLTVL.

This rearrangement joins TRBV5-5 to TRBJ1-6; 7 bases line up with TRBD1. Germline trimming cut 4 bases from V and 7 bases from J; bases unmatched to any gene: 11. From germline, CDR1 is SGHKS and CDR2 YYEKEE (reference sequence). The CDR3 has 16 residues. DNA for the CDR3: TGTGCCAGCAGCGTCCGCGGTACAGGGGAAAATTCACCCCTCCACTTT. Encoded protein: CASSVRGTGENSPLHF.

This clone was detected only once. This sequence joins TRBV18 and TRBJ1-1; D remains ambiguous. The germline CDR1 and CDR2 sequences are KGHSH and LQKENI. The CDR3 extends over 13 amino acids. Trimming removed 3 bases at V and 6 bases at J, with 11 bases between. DNA for the CDR3: TGTGCCAGCTCACCTTCGGGAAGCTCTGAAGCTTTCTTT. It translates to CASSPSGSSEAFF.